These 27 T cell receptor beta chains share one sample of origin, sequenced in a study of T cells after yellow fever vaccination (dated by TCRdb to between 2017 and 2020). The sample's treatment or condition label, decoded: live attenuated yellow fever vaccine strain. The library relied on 5' RACE. The data were produced on an Illumina HiSeq 2500. The public reads were reprocessed in TCRdb via fastp at Q25 and MiXCR, keeping in-frame beta chains. When rows share a CDR3 protein, they turn into one entry using the most common DNA and genes. The sample profile shows 450,000 to 650,000 distinct CDR3 sequences; just over 20% of them were found once. About a sixth of the sample lies in the top ten. This sample comprised PBMCs, obtained 20 to 25 days after the first yellow fever vaccination. These receptors were obtained from a man aged 18 to 35 who received the YFV17D yellow fever vaccine.

This clonotype came up a few times. J is TRBJ2-1 and V is TRBV7-2, with 11 bases aligning to TRBD2. CDR3 length: 15 residues. The germline CDR1 and CDR2 sequences are SGHTA and FQGNSA. Unmatched junction bases numbered 8, after V lost 1 base and J lost 12 bases. DNA of the CDR3: TGTGCCAGCAGCTTAGTGGTTAGCGGGGGGGGTTCGCAGTTCTTC. Translated: CASSLVVSGGGSQFF.

The chain has TRBV5-1 and TRBJ2-1; D possibly corresponds to TRBD2 (5 bases). CDR1 SGHRS and CDR2 YFSETQ come from the germline V gene. V was shortened by 3 bases and J by 5 bases, with 12 bases between the two germline ends. CDR3 length: 14 amino acids. The CDR3 coding sequence is TGCGCCAGCAGCTACCGGGGTCGGGACAATGAGCAGTTCTTC. Residues: CASSYRGRDNEQFF.

This clonotype occurred a few times. This chain uses TRBV6-1 with TRBJ2-7, with D perhaps being TRBD1 or TRBD2 (5 bases each). CDR3 length equals 14 residues. Germline CDR1 is MNHNS and CDR2 is SASEGT. The V end was cut by 6 bases, the J end by 3 bases, with 15 bases between. Here the CDR3 DNA reads TGTGCCAGCAGGATGGGACCGGTAATCTACGAGCAGTACGTC. Translated: CASRMGPVIYEQYV.

V and J are TRBV5-4 and TRBJ1-1; tentative D call: TRBD1 (5 bases). Between the trimmed V and J ends, which lost 5 bases and 0 bases, there was a span of 17 bases. The CDR3 is 16 amino acids. Germline CDR1 SGHNT, CDR2 YYREEE (reference sequence). CDR3 protein: CASRDGGAGVNTEAFF. The CDR3, as DNA: TGTGCCAGCAGGGATGGGGGAGCAGGAGTGAACACTGAAGCTTTCTTT.

This clonotype occurred many times. The chain links TRBV4-3 to TRBJ2-3; D might be TRBD1 or TRBD2, each matching 5 bases. The germline CDR1 and CDR2 sequences are LGHNA and YSLEER. Trimming shortened V by 0 bases and J by 1 base, and 14 bases separated the two germline ends. This CDR3 spans 17 amino acids. The CDR3 region is CASSQDWDGGGTDTQYF. The CDR3 DNA reads as TGCGCCAGCAGCCAAGATTGGGACGGCGGAGGCACAGATACGCAGTATTTT.

The rearrangement uses TRBV11-2 and TRBJ2-1; 10 bases agree with TRBD2. The CDR3 is 16 residues long. Germline V CDR1 and CDR2: SGHAT, FQNNGV. V trimming: 1 base; J trimming: 8 bases; junction bases outside the gene matches: 8. The CDR3 is CASSLVGLAGVDEQFF. The CDR3 region has the DNA TGTGCCAGCAGCTTAGTAGGCCTAGCGGGGGTCGATGAGCAGTTCTTC.

This clonotype occurred a few times. This chain uses TRBV12-3 or TRBV12-4 with TRBJ1-1, with a possible D match to TRBD1 (5 bases). V was shortened by 8 bases and J by 3 bases, with 7 bases between the two germline ends. The CDR3 spans 11 residues. The CDR3 here is CASLRDTEAFF. The CDR3 DNA is TGTGCCAGCCTCAGGGACACTGAAGCTTTCTTT.

This clonotype was seen repeatedly, ten times or more. At one boundary the junction diverges from the germline segment, which might be a read error. This chain uses TRBV5-1 with TRBJ2-5; no clear D. The CDR3 sequence is 12 residues long. Germline V lookup: CDR1 SGHRS, CDR2 YFSETQ. CDR3 coding DNA: TGTGCCAGCAGCCTAAACCAAGAGACCCAGTACTTC. It encodes CASSLNQETQYF.

This clonotype was recorded at least ten times. One end of the junction is discordant with germline, which a read error may explain. This chain connects TRBV5-1 to TRBJ2-1, with a tentative D call TRBD2 (6 bases). Germline V lookup: CDR1 SGHRS, CDR2 YFSETQ. This CDR3 comprises 15 residues. This CDR3 reads CASSLGLADYNEQFF. CDR3 nucleotide sequence: TGTGCCAGCAGTCTAGGATTAGCGGATTACAATGAGCAGTTCTTC.

The chain recombines TRBV7-9 with TRBJ1-2; a possible D gene is TRBD1 (6 bases). The CDR3 sequence is 17 residues long. Germline lookup yields CDR1 SEHNR and CDR2 FQNEAQ (reference sequence). V was pared by 3 bases and J by 4 bases, with 21 bases between. CDR3 bases: TGTGCCAGCAGCTTTGCCTCGGGGACAACCATCGGCTATGGCTACACCTTC. Its translation: CASSFASGTTIGYGYTF.

This chain uses TRBV6-6 with TRBJ2-7; no definite D call. V lost 11 bases and J 5 bases, leaving 16 bases between the germline ends. This CDR3 region has 12 residues. Germline V gene sequence: CDR1 MNHNY, CDR2 SVGAGI (reference sequence). The CDR3 here is CAVKSSSHEQYV. The DNA of the CDR3 is TGTGCCGTAAAATCGAGTTCCCACGAGCAGTACGTC.

This clonotype was detected only a few times. This chain links TRBV29-1 with TRBJ1-1; D remains ambiguous. Between the trimmed V and J ends, which lost 3 bases and 3 bases, there was a span of 17 bases. From germline, CDR1 is SQVTM and CDR2 ANQGSEA. There are 15 residues in the CDR3. The CDR3 loop reads CSVERSRRKHTEAFF. The CDR3 DNA reads TGCAGCGTTGAGCGGTCCAGGCGAAAGCACACTGAAGCTTTCTTT. The complete variable domain, with remaining parts taken from reference TRBV29-1 and TRBJ1-1, reads SAVISQKPSRDICQRGTSLTIQCQVDSQVTMMFWYRQQPGQSLTLIATANQGSEATYESGFVIDKFPISRPNLTFSTLTVSNMSPEDSSIYLCSVERSRRKHTEAFFGQGTRLTVV.

The rearrangement uses TRBV11-1 and TRBJ2-1, with D maybe TRBD2 (5 bases). With 3 bases removed from V and 6 bases from J, the gap between germline ends came to 15 bases. CDR1 is SGHAT, CDR2 FQDESV, per germline (reference sequence). The CDR3 is made up of 15 amino acids. CDR3 nucleotides: TGTGCCAGCAGCTTCCCGCAGGTCGGAGGCAATGAGCAGTTCTTC. As protein: CASSFPQVGGNEQFF.

The chain is built from TRBV20-1 and TRBJ1-4; D gene uncertain. Trimming took off 4 bases at V and 5 bases at J, with 14 bases between the two ends. CDR3 length equals 14 residues. Germline V CDR1 and CDR2: DFQATT, SNEGSKA (reference sequence). CDR3 loop: CSAIYLGLNEKLFF. As DNA, the CDR3 is TGCAGTGCTATCTACTTGGGGTTAAATGAAAAACTGTTTTTT.

Comment on this clonotype: One junction end disagrees with the germline gene, perhaps due to a read error. The V gene is TRBV5-8, the J gene TRBJ1-5; D unclear. Germline V gene sequence: CDR1 SGHTS, CDR2 YDEGEE. This CDR3 region has 15 residues. The CDR3 is CASSFEGSGFEPLHF. CDR3 nucleotide sequence: TGTGCCAGCAGCTTTGAAGGGTCGGGGTTTGAGCCCCTGCATTTT.

The chain joins TRBV10-1 to TRBJ2-1; 7 nucleotides agree with TRBD2. Germline V gives CDR1 WNHNN, CDR2 SYGVQD (reference sequence). The V gene end was trimmed by 0 bases and the J gene end by 8 bases; junction bases not matched to a gene: 13. The CDR3 is made up of 17 amino acids. The CDR3 is CASSESMGSGARYEQFF. CDR3 coding DNA: TGCGCCAGCAGTGAGTCGATGGGGAGCGGGGCAAGGTATGAGCAGTTCTTC.

This chain links TRBV3-1 with TRBJ2-1, with D possibly being TRBD1 or TRBD2 (7 bases each). The CDR3 runs to 16 residues. Trimming left V 5 bases short and J 3 bases short, with 17 bases between. Germline CDR1 is LGHDT and CDR2 is YNNKEL (reference sequence). The CDR3 coding sequence is TGTGCCAGCAGCGGCAGGGGGGGGCTTGGCTACAATGAGCAGTTCTTC. Translation: CASSGRGGLGYNEQFF.

This clonotype was detected a few times. The chain has TRBV6-5 and TRBJ1-1; the D gene is possibly TRBD1 (5 bases). Germline V gene lookup returns CDR1 MNHEY and CDR2 SVGAGI. V gave up 2 bases and J gave up 2 bases, with 12 bases separating them. The CDR3 contains 15 residues. CDR3 DNA sequence: TGTGCCAGCAGTTACGTTGGGGCCCTAAACACTGAAGCTTTCTTT. Its protein product is CASSYVGALNTEAFF.

This clonotype was seen ten or more times. The gene calls are TRBV4-3 and TRBJ2-3; D not certain. Trimming took off 0 bases at V and 2 bases at J, with 9 bases between the two ends. The CDR3 spans 15 residues. Germline assignment: CDR1 LGHNA and CDR2 YSLEER. CDR3 loop: CASSQEPQDTDTQYF. The CDR3 DNA reads TGCGCCAGCAGCCAAGAACCCCAGGACACAGATACGCAGTATTTT.

This clonotype was recorded a few times. The chain joins TRBV6-4 to TRBJ2-5, with D tentatively TRBD1 (6 bases). V was clipped by 7 bases and J by 5 bases, with 14 bases between them. The V gene's germline CDR1 is MRHNA and CDR2 SNTAGT. The CDR3 contains 13 residues. The CDR3 loop is CASIGYRAETQYF. The CDR3 DNA is TGTGCCAGCATCGGTTACAGGGCTGAGACCCAGTACTTC.

The J gene is TRBJ2-2, the V gene TRBV30; 7 positions match TRBD2. The CDR3 spans 16 residues. After removal of 4 bases from V and 4 bases from J, the junction contained 12 bases not matched to a gene. Germline assignment: CDR1 GTSNPN and CDR2 SVGIG (reference sequence). The CDR3 nucleotides are TGTGCCTGGAACATACACCGGGGAGGGGCCACCGGGGAGCTGTTTTTT. Amino acid sequence: CAWNIHRGGATGELFF.

This clonotype came up a few times. The rearrangement joins TRBV2 to TRBJ1-4, with no clear D. The germline gives CDR1 SNHLY, CDR2 FYNNEI. This CDR3 region has 14 residues. V lost 4 bases and J lost 5, with 11 bases in between. The CDR3 DNA sequence: TGTGCCAGCAGTGTCGGAACATTCAATGAAAAACTGTTTTTT. Protein sequence: CASSVGTFNEKLFF. The full variable domain, rest sourced from reference TRBV2 and TRBJ1-4, is EPEVTQTPSHQVTQMGQEVILRCVPISNHLYFYWYRQILGQKVEFLVSFYNNEISEKSEIFDDQFSVERPDGSNFTLKIRSTKLEDSAMYFCASSVGTFNEKLFFGSGTQLSVL.

This clonotype was seen more than once but under ten times. In DNA, the CDR3 is TGTGCCAGCAGCTTGGACTTGGACAGGGGCTACAAAAACATTCAGTACTTC. Translated, it gives CASSLDLDRGYKNIQYF. The rearrangement joins TRBV5-8 to TRBJ2-4; TRBD1 matches 9 bases. The CDR3 loop spans 17 amino acids. Germline CDR1 is SGHTS and CDR2 is YDEGEE. V lost 0 bases and J lost 3; bases outside the gene matches: 7.

The CDR3 sequence: CASSEIGQGNTEAFF. The CDR3, as DNA: TGTGCCAGCAGTGAAATCGGGCAGGGTAACACTGAAGCTTTCTTT. The V and J genes are TRBV6-1 and TRBJ1-1, with D maybe TRBD1 (5 bases). With 2 bases removed from V and 2 bases from J, the gap between germline ends came to 12 bases. CDR1 is MNHNS, CDR2 SASEGT, per germline. The CDR3 is 15 amino acids.

There are a few counts of this clonotype. The genes are TRBV9 and TRBJ2-5; D unclear. Germline V gene lookup returns CDR1 SGDLS and CDR2 YYNGEE. This CDR3 has 10 residues. V dropped 7 bases and J dropped 3 bases, with 4 bases sitting between them. CDR3 sequence (DNA): TGTGCCAGCGGGGAAGAGACCCAGTACTTC. This sequence encodes CASGEETQYF.

This chain links TRBV11-3 with TRBJ2-2; the match to TRBD1 covers 7 bases. Trimming took 1 base from V and 7 from J; bases not matched to a gene: 12. The CDR3 is made up of 17 amino acids. Germline values: CDR1 SGHNT, CDR2 YENEEA. The CDR3 loop reads CASSLAPETGDIGELFF. The CDR3 bases are TGTGCCAGCAGCTTAGCCCCAGAAACAGGGGATATCGGGGAGCTGTTTTTT. The complete variable domain, with remaining parts taken from reference TRBV11-3 and TRBJ2-2, reads EAGVVQSPRYKIIEKKQPVAFWCNPISGHNTLYWYLQNLGQGPELLIRYENEEAVDDSQLPKDRFSAERLKGVDSTLKIQPAELGDSAVYLCASSLAPETGDIGELFFGEGSRLTVL.

This clonotype was observed many times. J is TRBJ2-3 and V is TRBV11-2; TRBD1 matches at 10 bases. CDR1 and CDR2 (germline): SGHAT, FQNNGV. The CDR3 spans 18 residues. Unmatched junction bases numbered 10, after V lost 4 bases and J lost 0 bases. CDR3 bases: TGTGCCAGCAGCTCCCGGGACAGGGGACAACTTAGCACAGATACGCAGTATTTT. Amino acid sequence: CASSSRDRGQLSTDTQYF.